This is a list of T cell receptor beta chains from one sample in a study of T cells in Graves' hyperthyroidism and ophthalmopathy. Each CDR3 protein is one row after TCRdb ran MiXCR on the multiplex PCR reads. The profile shows approximately 640,000 distinct CDR3 sequences, roughly 16% of them singletons. Sequenced: blood. The receptors come from a woman aged 30 to 39 with Graves' hyperthyroidism. CDR3s leave out the opening cysteine and the closing phenylalanine or tryptophan. D genes are given only for firm matches. Size values are once, few and many counts, or a class for expanded clones, and some rows have none.

>TRBJ1-4|TRBV28|few|TRBD1
ASSFQTGEEKLF
>TRBJ2-3|TRBV28|many|NA
ASGLRGYTQY
>TRBJ2-1|TRBV3-1|few|TRBD2
ASSQGVWGAAGGNEQF
>TRBJ2-5|TRBV30|many|NA
AWSVIALSRETQY
>TRBJ2-7|TRBV7-2|few|TRBD1
ASSPRDRAETGEQY
>TRBJ2-6|TRBV3-1|many|TRBD2
ASRRLAGGPGANVLT
>TRBJ1-1|TRBV4-2|few|NA
ASSRDPGPNTEAF
>TRBJ2-7|TRBV27|many|TRBD1
ASSLRGLSEQY
>TRBJ2-5|TRBV28|many|NA
ASSLADAATQETQY
>TRBJ2-2|TRBV30|many|NA
AWSGGNRDTGELF
>TRBJ2-1|TRBV20-1|many|NA
SASGGNPFSYNEQF
>TRBJ1-1|TRBV4-2|many|NA
ASSQEVQGVTEAF
>TRBJ2-7|TRBV5-1|NA|TRBD2
ASSLELAGVDEQY
>TRBJ2-5|TRBV2|NA|NA
ASESGKAETQY
>TRBJ2-2|TRBV7-2|many|TRBD1
ASSSDRESAGELF
>TRBJ2-3|TRBV12-3/TRBV12-4|NA|TRBD2
ASSNGLAADTQY
>TRBJ2-7|TRBV11-2|many|TRBD2
ASSLVVGTSGPIYEQY
>TRBJ2-1|TRBV28|many|TRBD2
ASSNAGLALVNEQF
>TRBJ1-2|TRBV7-9|few|NA
ASSTSQGQLLYGYT
>TRBJ2-7|TRBV18|few|TRBD2
ASSPPPGLAGGYEQY
>TRBJ2-7|TRBV9|NA|TRBD1
ASSYDTRGQGAGEQY
>TRBJ1-1|TRBV6-2/TRBV6-3|few|NA
ASRKFTEAF
>TRBJ2-1|TRBV5-1|many|TRBD2
ASSMTSETYNEQF
>TRBJ1-4|TRBV2|many|NA
ASSEIGGARNEKLF
>TRBJ2-7|TRBV6-6|NA|NA
ASSYTSQGPAEQY
>TRBJ2-1|TRBV2|few|TRBD2
ASSETSGNFEQF
>TRBJ2-2|TRBV19|many|TRBD2
ASSPWTSGSLSGELF
>TRBJ1-6|TRBV2|many|TRBD1
ASTETGFSPLH
>TRBJ2-4|TRBV15|NA|TRBD1
ATSRETGPSGIQY
>TRBJ1-1|TRBV13|few|TRBD1
ASSDIFGTGGAEAF
>TRBJ2-7|TRBV7-9|few|NA
ASSPSSQYYEQY
>TRBJ2-5|TRBV28|NA|NA
ASNSGILQETRY
>TRBJ1-2|TRBV4-2|NA|NA
ASSPQPGQLYGYT
>TRBJ1-1|TRBV19|NA|NA
ASTIGGTEAF
>TRBJ1-5|TRBV30|many|TRBD1
AWKRQGNQPQH
>TRBJ1-3|TRBV7-8|few|NA
ASSLGPFLGDTIY
>TRBJ2-7|TRBV7-2|many|NA
ASSPREIHEQY
>TRBJ2-1|TRBV11-2|many|TRBD2
ASSLGRRLADYNEQF
>TRBJ2-1|TRBV6-1|many|TRBD1
ASSEGQGVYEQF
>TRBJ2-3|TRBV2|many|TRBD1
ASSEDRSTDTQY
>TRBJ2-3|TRBV5-6|many|NA
ASSLGNADTQY
>TRBJ2-1|TRBV5-1|few|TRBD2
ASSLASGVNNEQF
>TRBJ2-1|TRBV5-1|NA|NA
ASSSGPILYNEQF
>TRBJ2-1|TRBV29-1|few|TRBD1
SSGQGTGEQF
>TRBJ2-1|TRBV2|many|NA
ASSGDSNEQF
>TRBJ2-1|TRBV12-3/TRBV12-4|many|TRBD2
ASSPELASRYNEQF
>TRBJ2-1|TRBV4-2|NA|TRBD2
ASSRGLASYNEQF
>TRBJ1-4|TRBV18|many|NA
ASSPGRNEKLF
>TRBJ2-5|TRBV19|NA|TRBD2
ASRRREANQETQY
>TRBJ2-4|TRBV7-2|NA|NA
ASSPVGDIQY
>TRBJ1-1|TRBV3-1|few|NA
ASSHPDGGTSEAF
>TRBJ2-1|TRBV4-2|many|NA
ASRGPGGNEQF
>TRBJ2-7|TRBV2|many|NA
ASRRTLWNEQY